The next 21 T cell receptor beta chains were all read from a single sample in a study of T-cell memory formation after mild COVID-19. TCRdb reprocessed the 5' RACE reads via MiXCR and lists one record per CDR3 protein. The table includes around 300,000 distinct CDR3 sequences, 18% detected once. The sample comprised PBMCs or a T cell subset sorted from them (not recorded which). The receptors shown here come from a man aged 18 to 30 who had mild COVID-19 (a few samples of this study predate the infection). Cell type and time point are not known.

This sequence joins TRBV20-1 and TRBJ2-6; D is unresolved. Germline CDR1 DFQATT, CDR2 SNEGSKA (reference sequence). V was cut by 3 bases and J by 0 bases, with 9 bases left in between. This CDR3 is 15 amino acids long. DNA for the CDR3: TGCAGTGCTAGCAACCTGATCTCTGGGGCCAACGTCCTGACTTTC. The encoded protein is CSASNLISGANVLTF.

This clonotype was seen many times. The CDR3 loop is CASSPSRGSETQYF. The CDR3 region has the DNA TGCGCCAGCAGCCCTTCGCGGGGCAGTGAGACCCAGTACTTC. The V call is TRBV5-1, the J call TRBJ2-5, with a weak D call TRBD2 (6 bases). The CDR3 spans 14 residues. Germline CDR1 reads SGHRS; CDR2 reads YFSETQ. V was shortened by 4 bases and J by 5 bases, with 15 bases between the two germline ends.

A word on this clonotype: Mismatch with germline at one junction end may stem from a read error. The chain links TRBV4-3 to TRBJ2-5; D may be TRBD1 (6 bases). The CDR3 runs 15 residues. Germline V gives CDR1 LGHNA, CDR2 YSLEER. DNA for the CDR3: TGCGCCAGCAGCCGTGCAGGGGACCCCCAAAAGACCCAGTACTTC. Translated: CASSRAGDPQKTQYF.

Only one count was recorded for this clonotype. V usage is TRBV5-1 and J usage is TRBJ2-7; 7 bases match TRBD1. Per germline, CDR1 SGHRS and CDR2 YFSETQ. V dropped 0 bases and J dropped 4; count of bases not matched to a gene: 10. The CDR3 length is 16 residues. CDR3 residues: CASSLATGAGFYEQYF. As DNA, the CDR3 is TGCGCCAGCAGCTTGGCCACAGGGGCCGGCTTTTACGAGCAGTACTTC.

J is TRBJ2-7 and V is TRBV9, with TRBD2 matching over 10 bases. J lost 4 bases, V lost 0 bases, and 4 bases had no gene match. This CDR3 comprises 15 residues. Germline V gene lookup returns CDR1 SGDLS and CDR2 YYNGEE. In DNA, the CDR3 is TGTGCCAGCAGCGTAGAAGCGGGGGGGCTGTACGAGCAGTACTTC. Protein sequence: CASSVEAGGLYEQYF.

In this sample, this clonotype turned up a few times. This chain joins TRBV9 and TRBJ2-1, with 11 bases matching TRBD2. Unmatched junction bases numbered 9, after V lost 0 bases and J lost 7 bases. From germline, CDR1 is SGDLS and CDR2 YYNGEE. The CDR3 has 17 amino acids. The CDR3 sequence is CASSVGSGGAGVNEQFF. CDR3 nucleotides: TGTGCCAGCAGCGTAGGTAGCGGGGGGGCCGGCGTAAATGAGCAGTTCTTC.

As to this clonotype: An end of the junction differs from the germline gene, which may be a read error. This chain connects TRBV6-2 or TRBV6-3 to TRBJ2-3, with 7 bases identical to TRBD2. In germline, CDR1 is MNHEY, CDR2 SVGEGT. The CDR3 loop spans 14 amino acids. The CDR3 sequence is CASGYGGSADTQYF. Written as DNA, the CDR3 is TGTGCCAGCGGTTACGGGGGGTCGGCAGATACGCAGTATTTT.

CDR3 in DNA: TGCGCCAGCAGCCAAGAAGGAAACACCATATATTTT. It yields the protein CASSQEGNTIYF. The J gene is TRBJ1-3, the V gene TRBV4-3, with D unclear. This CDR3 has 12 residues. Germline CDR1 is LGHNA and CDR2 is YSLEER. Trimming stripped 0 bases from V and 4 bases from J, with 1 base between.

Many counts were recorded for this clonotype. This chain connects TRBV20-1 to TRBJ2-7; no clear D. The CDR3 length is 14 residues. The germline V gene has CDR1 DFQATT and CDR2 SNEGSKA (reference sequence). V was clipped by 4 bases and J by 3 bases, with 16 bases between them. CDR3 sequence: CSAKGETSFYEQYF. The CDR3 nucleotides read TGCAGTGCTAAAGGCGAAACCTCTTTCTACGAGCAGTACTTC.

In this sample, this clonotype turned up a few times. The V and J genes are TRBV4-3 and TRBJ1-4; D uncertain. CDR1 and CDR2 (germline): LGHNA, YSLEER. Deletions cut 4 bases from V and 11 bases from J, with 11 bases between. The CDR3 runs to 12 residues. The chain's CDR3 is CASSLSGGKLFF. CDR3 sequence (DNA): TGCGCCAGCAGCCTAAGCGGTGGGAAACTGTTTTTT.

This clonotype appeared a few times. The V and J genes are TRBV5-1 and TRBJ2-1, with 9 nucleotides matching TRBD2. The CDR3 is 17 amino acids. Trimming took 5 bases from V and 0 from J; bases not matched to a gene: 9. CDR1 SGHRS and CDR2 YFSETQ come from the germline V gene. Here the CDR3 reads CASSWRGGESSYNEQFF. The CDR3, as DNA: TGCGCCAGCAGTTGGCGCGGGGGGGAAAGCTCCTACAATGAGCAGTTCTTC.

This clonotype came up a few times. J is TRBJ1-2 and V is TRBV3-1; tentatively, D is TRBD1 (6 bases). Germline assignment: CDR1 LGHDT and CDR2 YNNKEL (reference sequence). V gave up 1 base and J gave up 8 bases, with 8 bases separating them. The CDR3 is made up of 12 amino acids. The CDR3 is CASSQVRGGYTF. For the CDR3, the DNA is TGTGCCAGCAGCCAAGTCAGGGGCGGCTACACCTTC.

CDR3 protein: CASSGTGGSQPQHF. CDR3 sequence (DNA): TGTGCCAGCAGTGGAACAGGTGGTTCTCAGCCCCAGCATTTT. The V gene is TRBV6-5, the J gene TRBJ1-5; D might be TRBD1 (5 bases). Germline CDR1 and CDR2: MNHEY and SVGAGI. CDR3 length equals 14 residues. The germline V and J ends were trimmed by 5 bases and 6 bases, with 14 bases remaining between them.

This clonotype was seen a handful of times. The chain joins TRBV12-3 or TRBV12-4 to TRBJ1-5; 10 bases line up with TRBD1. The trim removed 5 bases at V and 9 bases at J, leaving 7 bases unmatched. This CDR3 is 14 amino acids long. For the CDR3, the DNA is TGTGCCAGCAGTAGACAGGGGGCGGTTGGGCCCCAGCATTTT. It codes for CASSRQGAVGPQHF.

This chain joins TRBV5-1 and TRBJ1-1; maybe TRBD1 (5 bases). Germline CDR1 SGHRS, CDR2 YFSETQ. V dropped 2 bases and J dropped 1 base, with 12 bases sitting between them. This CDR3 region has 15 residues. CDR3 loop: CASSFSQGGNTEAFF. DNA for the CDR3: TGCGCCAGCAGCTTCTCGCAGGGAGGGAACACTGAAGCTTTCTTT.

The V and J genes are TRBV7-9 and TRBJ2-2, with D tentatively TRBD1 (6 bases). The V gene lost 8 bases and the J gene lost 0 bases, with 13 bases spanning the gap. The CDR3 has 15 residues. CDR1 and CDR2 (germline): SEHNR, FQNEAQ (reference sequence). The CDR3: CASERGNANTGELFF. CDR3 in DNA: TGTGCCAGCGAAAGGGGGAACGCGAACACCGGGGAGCTGTTTTTT.

The sample holds a few counts of this clonotype. The gene calls are TRBV5-5 and TRBJ2-7; possibly TRBD2 for D (6 bases). The CDR3 has 14 amino acids. Germline lookup yields CDR1 SGHKS and CDR2 YYEKEE (reference sequence). V was shortened by 0 bases and J by 5 bases, with 12 bases between the two germline ends. The CDR3 loop reads CASSLDPTSNEQYF. In nucleotides, the CDR3 is TGTGCCAGCAGCTTGGACCCGACTAGTAACGAGCAGTACTTC.

The chain is built from TRBV5-4 and TRBJ2-3, with D possibly matching TRBD1 (6 bases). Germline CDR1 is SGHNT and CDR2 is YYREEE (reference sequence). The CDR3 loop spans 15 amino acids. V lost 0 bases and J 6 bases, leaving 14 bases between the germline ends. In nucleotides, the CDR3 is TGTGCCAGCAGCTTGGACAGGGTCGGTTCGGATACGCAGTATTTT. This sequence encodes CASSLDRVGSDTQYF.

J is TRBJ2-2 and V is TRBV5-1; 12 bases match TRBD2. Trimming removed 4 bases from V and 4 bases from J; junction bases left unmatched: 8. Looked up from germline, CDR1 is SGHRS and CDR2 is YFSETQ. The CDR3 sequence is 17 residues long. The CDR3 is CASSPGLAGYPTGELFF. The CDR3 nucleotides read TGCGCCAGCAGCCCGGGACTAGCGGGCTACCCCACCGGGGAGCTGTTTTTT. Combining the CDR3 with reference TRBV5-1 and TRBJ2-2 gives the whole variable domain KAGVTQTPRYLIKTRGQQVTLSCSPISGHRSVSWYQQTPGQGLQFLFEYFSETQRNKGNFPGRFSGRQFSNSRSEMNVSTLELGDSALYLCASSPGLAGYPTGELFFGEGSRLTVL.

The rearrangement joins TRBV4-2 to TRBJ1-1; 10 bases are a match to TRBD1. The CDR3 has 15 amino acids. V was pared by 9 bases and J by 0 bases, with 7 bases of the junction left unmatched. Germline CDR1 is LGHNA and CDR2 is YNFKEQ. The CDR3 bases are TGTGCCAGTTCCGGGACAGGGGTGGTGAACACTGAAGCTTTCTTT. It yields the protein CASSGTGVVNTEAFF.

This clonotype was seen many times. The rearrangement joins TRBV15 to TRBJ1-4; TRBD1 agrees at 8 bases. The J segment lost 8 bases and the V segment lost 5 bases, leaving 4 bases of the junction unmatched. The CDR3 runs 13 residues. Germline loops: CDR1 LNHNV, CDR2 YYDKDF (reference sequence). In nucleotides, the CDR3 is TGTGCCACCAGCGGACAGGGTTGGGAAAAACTGTTTTTT. Translated, it gives CATSGQGWEKLFF.